This TCR beta chain was sequenced in a study of blood T cell repertoires in COVID-19. TCRdb's table, derived via immunoSEQ multiplex PCR, lists solely in-frame clones and lacks some. The sample has tens of thousands of clones; approximately 80% are singletons. The CDR3 runs 11 residues. In germline, CDR1 is LGHNA, CDR2 YNFKEQ. Trimming removed 4 bases from V and 4 bases from J, with 3 bases in between. The sequence was obtained from a man in his forties or fifties with COVID-19, enrolled during active disease. The chain links TRBV4-2 to TRBJ2-3; D is unclear. Sequenced: peripheral blood. Here the CDR3 reads CASSLSDTQYF. CDR3 nucleotides: TGTGCCAGCAGCCTATCAGATACGCAGTATTTT.